Listed here is a single TCR beta chain. Germline CDR1 and CDR2: SQVTM and ANQGSEA. The ends were cut back, 3 bases at V and 7 bases at J, with 10 bases in the middle. CDR3 size: 12 residues. This entry belongs to a study of blood T cell repertoires in COVID-19. No more than 2 weeks before study entry, exposed participants had met a case of COVID-19. The assay was immunoSEQ multiplex PCR, and TCRdb's table has in-frame clones only and misses some. The sample records some 400,000 clones, roughly 90% being singletons. Specimen: PBMCs or T cells enriched from blood (not recorded which). This sequence was found in a woman aged 40 to 55 who had been exposed to COVID-19. The chain combines TRBV29-1 with TRBJ2-1, with D perhaps TRBD1 (5 bases). The DNA for the CDR3 is TGCAGCGTTGAGGACCACAGGAATGAGCAGTTCTTC. It translates to CSVEDHRNEQFF.